These T cell receptor beta chains were read from a single sample in a study of beta chain features in type 1 diabetes. Using immunoSEQ multiplex PCR, the repertoire was profiled, and TCRdb retains in-frame clones only, with some absent. The sample consists of some 350,000 clones, approximately 13% of them appearing once. Material: naive CD4+ T cells from blood. Receptor source: a woman between 18 and 30 years old with type 1 diabetes. Each CDR3 is given with its conserved first and last residue. Each record gives: J gene, V gene, clone size, D gene, CDR3 DNA, CDR3 protein. The D gene is left open where the match is weak. A row's size may be missing; if present it is once, few, many or a size class.

>TRBJ2-2|TRBV27|-|TRBD1
TGTGCCAGCAGCATGACAGGGGAGAGCGGGGAGCTGTTTTTT
CASSMTGESGELFF
>TRBJ2-7|TRBV18|few|-
TGTGCCAGCTCACCAGGTACTTCCTACGAGCAGTACTTC
CASSPGTSYEQYF
>TRBJ2-7|TRBV7-7|few|TRBD2
TGTGCCAGCAGCTCGTGGAGCGGGAGTCACGAGCAGTACTTC
CASSSWSGSHEQYF
>TRBJ2-4|TRBV30|-|-
TGTGCCTGGGGCACGGGGAGGATTCAGTACTTC
CAWGTGRIQYF
>TRBJ2-4|TRBV2|-|-
TGTGCCAGCAGTGAAGGGACTACTCTAAACATTCAGTACTTC
CASSEGTTLNIQYF
>TRBJ2-1|TRBV5-1|-|-
TGCGCCAGCAGCTTGGGGCCGACTACCAATGAGCAGTTCTTC
CASSLGPTTNEQFF
>TRBJ2-2|TRBV19|-|-
TGTGCCGGACGGACAACCTCGAACACCGGGGAGCTGTTTTTT
CAGRTTSNTGELFF
>TRBJ2-3|TRBV9|few|-
TGTGCCAGCAGCGTAGGTTCCTGGGCGGGACTCGAGGCAGATACGCAGTATTTT
CASSVGSWAGLEADTQYF
>TRBJ1-2|TRBV4-1|-|-
TGCGCCAGCAGCCAGGGGAGGGGGGGCGCTACTAACTATGGCTACACCTTC
CASSQGRGGATNYGYTF
>TRBJ2-2|TRBV7-9|-|-
TGTGCCAGCAGCGCGGTAGGGGCGGGGACCGGGGAGCTGTTTTTT
CASSAVGAGTGELFF
>TRBJ2-2|TRBV11-1|-|-
TGTGCCAGCAGCTCCTGGGGAGCGGCCACCGGGGAGCTGTTTTTT
CASSSWGAATGELFF
>TRBJ2-5|TRBV15|-|TRBD1
TGTGCCACCAGCAGAGACAGGGGGCAGGAGACCCAGTACTTC
CATSRDRGQETQYF
>TRBJ2-5|TRBV6-5|-|-
TGTGCCAGCAGTTACGATAGGGCGGGCGAAGAGACCCAGTACTTC
CASSYDRAGEETQYF
>TRBJ2-6|TRBV4-1|few|TRBD1
TGCGCCAGCAGCCAAAGGGGGCTCCCCTCTGGGGCCAACGTCCTGACTTTC
CASSQRGLPSGANVLTF
>TRBJ2-2|TRBV20-1|-|-
TGCAGTGCGCGGGGATTCGGGGAGCTGTTTTTT
CSARGFGELFF
>TRBJ1-2|TRBV15|-|TRBD1
TGTGCCACCAGCAGTTGGACAGGGGGCGGCTATGGCTACACCTTC
CATSSWTGGGYGYTF